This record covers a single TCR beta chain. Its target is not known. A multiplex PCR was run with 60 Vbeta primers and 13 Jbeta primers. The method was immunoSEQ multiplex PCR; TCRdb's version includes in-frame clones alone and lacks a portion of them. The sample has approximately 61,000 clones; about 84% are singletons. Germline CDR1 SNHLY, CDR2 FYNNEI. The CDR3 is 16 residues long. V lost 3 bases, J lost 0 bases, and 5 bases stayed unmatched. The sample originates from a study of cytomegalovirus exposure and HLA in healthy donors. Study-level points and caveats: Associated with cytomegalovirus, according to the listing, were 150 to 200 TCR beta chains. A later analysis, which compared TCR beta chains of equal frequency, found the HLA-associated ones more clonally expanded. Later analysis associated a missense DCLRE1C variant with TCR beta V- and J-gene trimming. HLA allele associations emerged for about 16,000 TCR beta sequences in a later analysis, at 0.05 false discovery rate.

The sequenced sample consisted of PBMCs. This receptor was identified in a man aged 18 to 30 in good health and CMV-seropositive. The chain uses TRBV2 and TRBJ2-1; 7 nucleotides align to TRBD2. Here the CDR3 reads CASSDLRGSSYNEQFF. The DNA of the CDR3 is TGTGCCAGCAGTGACTTGCGGGGGAGCTCCTACAATGAGCAGTTCTTC.